This TCR beta chain comes out of a study of long-term antiretroviral therapy in people with HIV. Study findings and constraints: The study found that diversity rose after ART but stayed below transplant donor controls. Repertoires in HIV (unlike those of controls) had narrower CDR3 length ranges.

V lost 7 bases and J lost 11, with 17 bases in between. CDR1 is MNHEY and CDR2 is SVGAGI in the germline V gene. The CDR3 length is 12 residues. With respect to this clone: Its specificity is unknown.

Survey-level immunoSEQ v3.0 assays were run. Each sample aimed for 40,000-50,000 sequenced T-cell genomes. Assay: immunoSEQ multiplex PCR; the TCRdb copy retains only in-frame clones and omits some. The repertoire includes 8,400 or so clones, about four fifths of them detected once, and around 9.3% sits in the top ten. HIV-positive participants were all treated in the United States. The receptor was derived from a man aged 25 to 40 with HIV. This chain links TRBV6-5 with TRBJ1-1, with D hard to call. The sample was unsorted PBMCs, taken 0.3 years before starting antiretroviral therapy. The DNA for the CDR3 is TGTGCCAGCAAACGCGGCGCGTATGTCGCTTTCTTT. Translated, it gives CASKRGAYVAFF.